The sequence of this T cell receptor (beta chain) was determined in a study of blood T cells in healthy people across ages. The second PCR ran roughly 6 to 12 cycles with a sample-barcoded 5' primer and J-beta primers. TCRdb re-analysed the 5' RACE reads in MiXCR, keeping a single row per CDR3 protein. This table holds under 2,000,000 distinct CDR3 sequences, 40% to 55% found once. Whole-study results and caveats: Unknown CMV status may confound age-related changes in expanded clones.

V was trimmed by 0 bases and J by 3 bases, leaving 9 bases between them. The CDR3 is 14 amino acids. CDR1 and CDR2 (germline): SGHRS, YFSETQ. In the case of this clonotype: No antigen is known for it.

The J gene is TRBJ2-5, the V gene TRBV5-1, with D unclear. The sample taken for sequencing was blood. This clonotype was obtained from a woman aged 40 to 50 in good health. CDR3 DNA: TGCGCCAGCAGCTTGGGTAATACGGAAGAGACCCAGTACTTC. Protein: CASSLGNTEETQYF.